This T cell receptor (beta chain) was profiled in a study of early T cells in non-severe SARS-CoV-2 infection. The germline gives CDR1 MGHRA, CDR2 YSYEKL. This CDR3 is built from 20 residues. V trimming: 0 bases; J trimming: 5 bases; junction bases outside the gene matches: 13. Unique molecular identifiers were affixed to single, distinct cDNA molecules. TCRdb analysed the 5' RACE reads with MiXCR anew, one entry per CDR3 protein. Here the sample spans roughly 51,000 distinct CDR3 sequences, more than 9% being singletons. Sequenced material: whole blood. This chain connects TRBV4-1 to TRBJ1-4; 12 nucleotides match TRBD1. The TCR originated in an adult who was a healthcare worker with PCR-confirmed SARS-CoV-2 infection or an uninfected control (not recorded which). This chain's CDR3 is CASSQDAFRGQGAQNEKLFF. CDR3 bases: TGCGCCAGCAGCCAAGATGCGTTTCGGGGACAGGGGGCGCAGAATGAAAAACTGTTTTTT.